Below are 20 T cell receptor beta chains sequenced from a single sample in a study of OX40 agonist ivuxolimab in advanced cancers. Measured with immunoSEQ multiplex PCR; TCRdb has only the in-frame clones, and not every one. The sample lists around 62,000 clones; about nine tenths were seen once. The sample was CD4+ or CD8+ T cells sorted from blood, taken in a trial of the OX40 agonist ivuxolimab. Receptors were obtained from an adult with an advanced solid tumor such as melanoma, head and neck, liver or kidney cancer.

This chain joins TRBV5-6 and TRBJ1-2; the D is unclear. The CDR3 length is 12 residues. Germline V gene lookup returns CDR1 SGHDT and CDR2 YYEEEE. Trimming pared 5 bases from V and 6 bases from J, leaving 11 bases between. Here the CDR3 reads CASREGLNGYTF. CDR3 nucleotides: TGTGCCAGCAGGGAAGGGCTAAATGGCTACACCTTC. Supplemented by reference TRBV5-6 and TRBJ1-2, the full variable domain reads DAGVTQSPTHLIKTRGQQVTLRCSPKSGHDTVSWYQQALGQGPQFIFQYYEEEERQRGNFPDRFSGHQFPNYSSELNVNALLLGDSALYLCASREGLNGYTFGSGTRLTVV.

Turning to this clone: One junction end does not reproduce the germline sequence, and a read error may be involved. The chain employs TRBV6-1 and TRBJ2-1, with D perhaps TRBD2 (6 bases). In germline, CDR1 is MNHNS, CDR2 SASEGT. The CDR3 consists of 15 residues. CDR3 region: CASSTTAGDYTEQFF. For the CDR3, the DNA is TGTGCCAGCAGTACCACAGCGGGCGACTACACTGAGCAGTTCTTC.

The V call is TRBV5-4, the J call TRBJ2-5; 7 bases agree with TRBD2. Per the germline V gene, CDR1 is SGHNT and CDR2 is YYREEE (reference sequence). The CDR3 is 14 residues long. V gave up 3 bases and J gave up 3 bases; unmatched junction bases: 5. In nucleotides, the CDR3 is TGTGCCAGCAGCTCCGGGACTAAAAAAGAGACCCAGTACTTC. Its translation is CASSSGTKKETQYF.

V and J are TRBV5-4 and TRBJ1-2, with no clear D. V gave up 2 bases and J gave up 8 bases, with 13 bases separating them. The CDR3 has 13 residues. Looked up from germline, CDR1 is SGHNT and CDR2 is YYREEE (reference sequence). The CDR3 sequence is CASSLSAVEGYTF. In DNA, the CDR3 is TGTGCCAGCAGCTTAAGTGCAGTAGAGGGCTACACCTTC.

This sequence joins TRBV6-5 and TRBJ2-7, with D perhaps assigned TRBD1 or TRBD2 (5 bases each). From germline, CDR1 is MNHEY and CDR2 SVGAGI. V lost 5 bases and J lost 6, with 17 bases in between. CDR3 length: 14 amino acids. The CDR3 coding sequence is TGTGCCAGCAGTGATACCCCGGCAGGGACCGAGCAGTACTTC. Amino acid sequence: CASSDTPAGTEQYF.

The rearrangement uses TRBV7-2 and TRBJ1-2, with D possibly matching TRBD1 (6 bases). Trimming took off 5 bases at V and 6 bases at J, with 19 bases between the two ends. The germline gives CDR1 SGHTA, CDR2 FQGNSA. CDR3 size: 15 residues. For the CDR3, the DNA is TGTGCCAGCAGCCTTACATTCAGACAGGTACATGGCTACACCTTC. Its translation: CASSLTFRQVHGYTF.

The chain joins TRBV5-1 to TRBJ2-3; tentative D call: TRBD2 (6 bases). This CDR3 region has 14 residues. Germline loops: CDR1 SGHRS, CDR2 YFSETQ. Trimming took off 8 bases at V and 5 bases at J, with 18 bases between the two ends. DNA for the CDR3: TGCGCCAGTCAAATGGGGGGTATGGAAGATACGCAGTATTTT. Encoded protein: CASQMGGMEDTQYF.

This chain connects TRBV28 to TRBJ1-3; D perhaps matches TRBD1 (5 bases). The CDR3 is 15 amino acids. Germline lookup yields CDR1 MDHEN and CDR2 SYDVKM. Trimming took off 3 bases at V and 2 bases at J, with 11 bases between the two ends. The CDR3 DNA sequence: TGTGCCAGCAGTTTTGGGGCGTCGACTGGAAACACCATATATTTT. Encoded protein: CASSFGASTGNTIYF.

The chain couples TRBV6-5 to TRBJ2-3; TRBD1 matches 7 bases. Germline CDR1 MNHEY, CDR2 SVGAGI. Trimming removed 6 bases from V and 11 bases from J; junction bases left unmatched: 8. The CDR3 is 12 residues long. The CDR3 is CASSLNRGKQYF. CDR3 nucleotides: TGTGCCAGCAGCCTGAACAGGGGAAAGCAGTATTTT.

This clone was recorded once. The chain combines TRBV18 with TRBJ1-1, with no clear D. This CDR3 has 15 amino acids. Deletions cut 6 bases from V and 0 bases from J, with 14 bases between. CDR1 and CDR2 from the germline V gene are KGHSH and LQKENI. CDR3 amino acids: CASSPSGGLNTEAFF. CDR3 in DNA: TGTGCCAGCTCCCCGTCGGGAGGACTGAACACTGAAGCTTTCTTT.

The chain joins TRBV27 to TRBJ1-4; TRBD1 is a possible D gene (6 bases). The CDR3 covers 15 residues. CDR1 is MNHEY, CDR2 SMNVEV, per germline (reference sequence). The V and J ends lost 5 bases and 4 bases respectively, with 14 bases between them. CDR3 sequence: CASSLNGQFNEKLFF. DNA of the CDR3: TGTGCCAGCAGTCTCAATGGACAGTTTAATGAAAAACTGTTTTTT.

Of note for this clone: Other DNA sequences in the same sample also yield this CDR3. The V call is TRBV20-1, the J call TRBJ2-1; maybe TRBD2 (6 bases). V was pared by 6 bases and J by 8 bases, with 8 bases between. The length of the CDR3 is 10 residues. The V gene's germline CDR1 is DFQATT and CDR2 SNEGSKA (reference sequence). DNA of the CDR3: TGCAGTGCCAGGAGGGATGAGCAGTTCTTC. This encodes CSARRDEQFF.

CDR3 residues: CASSQAGSGLASSYEQYF. The CDR3 DNA follows: TGCGCCAGCAGCCAAGCTGGGTCCGGACTAGCGAGCTCCTACGAGCAGTACTTC. J is TRBJ2-7 and V is TRBV4-1; 9 bases are shared with TRBD2. The junction had 10 bases not matched to a gene; V was cut back by 1 base and J by 0 bases. CDR1 and CDR2 (germline): MGHRA, YSYEKL. The CDR3 totals 18 residues.

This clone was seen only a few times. The chain's CDR3 is CASSTGTGLAETDTQYF. DNA of the CDR3: TGTGCCAGCTCTACCGGGACAGGACTAGCGGAGACAGATACGCAGTATTTT. The chain has TRBV18 and TRBJ2-3; 10 nucleotides match TRBD2. From germline, CDR1 is KGHSH and CDR2 LQKENI. This CDR3 contains 17 residues. V trimming: 6 bases; J trimming: 3 bases; junction bases outside the gene matches: 12. Together with reference TRBV18 and TRBJ2-3, the CDR3 gives the full variable domain: NAGVMQNPRHLVRRRGQEARLRCSPMKGHSHVYWYRQLPEEGLKFMVYLQKENIIDESGMPKERFSAEFPKEGPSILRIQQVVRGDSAAYFCASSTGTGLAETDTQYFGPGTRLTVL.

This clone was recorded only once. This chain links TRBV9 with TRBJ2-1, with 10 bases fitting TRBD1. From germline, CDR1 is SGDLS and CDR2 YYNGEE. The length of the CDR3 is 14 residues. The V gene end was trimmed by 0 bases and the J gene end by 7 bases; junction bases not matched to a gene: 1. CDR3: CASSVGTGGNEQFF. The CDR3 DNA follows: TGTGCCAGCAGCGTAGGGACAGGGGGTAATGAGCAGTTCTTC.

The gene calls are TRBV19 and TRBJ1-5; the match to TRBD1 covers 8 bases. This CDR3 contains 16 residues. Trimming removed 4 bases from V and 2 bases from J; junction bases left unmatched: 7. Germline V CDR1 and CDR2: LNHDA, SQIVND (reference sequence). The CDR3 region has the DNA TGTGCCAGTAGTACCAGGGGGCAGGCCGGCAATCAGCCCCAGCATTTT. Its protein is CASSTRGQAGNQPQHF.

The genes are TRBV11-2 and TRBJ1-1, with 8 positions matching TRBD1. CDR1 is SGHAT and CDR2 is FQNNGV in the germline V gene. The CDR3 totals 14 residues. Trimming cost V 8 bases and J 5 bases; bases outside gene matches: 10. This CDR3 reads CASAADRGLTEAFF. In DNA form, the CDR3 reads TGTGCCAGCGCCGCCGACAGGGGTTTGACTGAAGCTTTCTTT.

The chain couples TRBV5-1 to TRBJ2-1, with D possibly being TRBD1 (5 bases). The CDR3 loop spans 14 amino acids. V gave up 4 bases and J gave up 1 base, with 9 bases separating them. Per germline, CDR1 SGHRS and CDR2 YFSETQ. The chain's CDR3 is CASSPGLSYNEQFF. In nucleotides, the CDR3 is TGCGCCAGCAGCCCAGGGTTGTCCTACAATGAGCAGTTCTTC.

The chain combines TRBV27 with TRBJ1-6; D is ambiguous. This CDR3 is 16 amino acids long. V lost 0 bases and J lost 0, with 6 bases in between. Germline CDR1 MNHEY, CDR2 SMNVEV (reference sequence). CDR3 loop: CASSLSGSSYNSPLHF. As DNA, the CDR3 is TGTGCCAGCAGTTTATCAGGGAGCTCCTATAATTCACCCCTCCACTTT.

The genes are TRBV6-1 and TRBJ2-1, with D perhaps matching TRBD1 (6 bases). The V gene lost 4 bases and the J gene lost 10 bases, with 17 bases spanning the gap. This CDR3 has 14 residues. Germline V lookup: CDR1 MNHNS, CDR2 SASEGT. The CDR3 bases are TGTGCCAGCAGTGCCACGTCGACGAGGGGGGAGCAGTTCTTC. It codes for CASSATSTRGEQFF.